The 25 T cell receptor beta chains reported below all come from one sample, sequenced in a study of blood T cell repertoires in COVID-19. The method was immunoSEQ multiplex PCR; TCRdb's version includes in-frame clones alone and lacks a portion of them. The sample carries about 140,000 clones, roughly 84% recorded once. The sequencing sample was made of peripheral blood. All receptors derive from a woman aged 55-69 years with acute or convalescent COVID-19.

V usage is TRBV29-1 and J usage is TRBJ2-7, with TRBD1 matching 7 bases. CDR1 and CDR2 from the germline V gene are SQVTM and ANQGSEA. Germline trimming cut 0 bases from V and 0 bases from J; bases unmatched to any gene: 5. This CDR3 has 15 amino acids. The CDR3 reads CSVEEDRENSYEQYF. CDR3 sequence (DNA): TGCAGCGTTGAAGAAGACAGGGAAAACTCCTACGAGCAGTACTTC.

The chain couples TRBV28 to TRBJ1-4; 10 bases are a match to TRBD1. Trimming cost V 0 bases and J 6 bases; bases outside gene matches: 1. CDR3 length: 15 amino acids. In germline, CDR1 is MDHEN, CDR2 SYDVKM. In nucleotides, the CDR3 is TGTGCCAGCAGTTTATGGGACAGGGGGGATGAAAAACTGTTTTTT. This translates into CASSLWDRGDEKLFF. The variable domain in full, completed from reference TRBV28 and TRBJ1-4, reads DVKVTQSSRYLVKRTGEKVFLECVQDMDHENMFWYRQDPGLGLRLIYFSYDVKMKEKGDIPEGYSVSREKKERFSLILESASTNQTSMYLCASSLWDRGDEKLFFGSGTQLSVL.

This clone was detected a few times. The chain recombines TRBV18 with TRBJ1-3; tentatively, D is TRBD1 (5 bases). The length of the CDR3 is 13 residues. V lost 4 bases and J 7 bases, leaving 11 bases between the germline ends. Germline V gene lookup returns CDR1 KGHSH and CDR2 LQKENI. CDR3 sequence: CASSQDAGNTIYF. The DNA of the CDR3 is TGTGCCAGCTCACAGGACGCAGGGAACACCATATATTTT.

This rearrangement joins TRBV11-2 to TRBJ1-4; TRBD1 matches 8 bases. There are 16 residues in the CDR3. The V gene end was trimmed by 1 base and the J gene end by 7 bases; junction bases not matched to a gene: 8. CDR1 and CDR2 from the germline V gene are SGHAT and FQNNGV. CDR3 residues: CASSLVGRGLSEKLFF. CDR3 DNA sequence: TGTGCCAGCAGCTTAGTTGGCAGGGGGCTTAGTGAAAAACTGTTTTTT. The full variable domain, with the rest looked up from reference TRBV11-2 and TRBJ1-4, is EAGVAQSPRYKIIEKRQSVAFWCNPISGHATLYWYQQILGQGPKLLIQFQNNGVVDDSQLPKDRFSAERLKGVDSTLKIQPAKLEDSAVYLCASSLVGRGLSEKLFFGSGTQLSVL.

This clone showed up just once. The J gene is TRBJ1-1, the V gene TRBV6-6, with 8 bases that match TRBD1. Looked up from germline, CDR1 is MNHNY and CDR2 is SVGAGI (reference sequence). With V trimmed by 5 bases and J by 4 bases, 18 bases remained unmatched. This CDR3 region has 18 residues. CDR3 DNA: TGTGCCAGCAGTCGACTTCCGGGACAGGATGGTGGGGGCACTGAAGCTTTCTTT. Translated: CASSRLPGQDGGGTEAFF.

This clone was observed a handful of times. V is TRBV7-9 and J is TRBJ1-2; tentative D call: TRBD1 (6 bases). Trimming pared 2 bases from V and 3 bases from J, leaving 13 bases between. Germline CDR1 reads SEHNR; CDR2 reads FQNEAQ (reference sequence). The CDR3 contains 15 residues. CDR3 nucleotides: TGTGCCAGCAGCTTAAGCCAGGGGTCTGACTATGGCTACACCTTC. It encodes CASSLSQGSDYGYTF.

As concerns this clone: This same CDR3 is encoded by further DNA sequences in the sample. The CDR3 here is CASSQEPGETQYF. In DNA, the CDR3 is TGCGCCAGCAGCCAAGAGCCGGGGGAGACCCAGTACTTC. The rearrangement uses TRBV4-3 and TRBJ2-5, with a possible D match to TRBD2 (5 bases). Germline V gene lookup returns CDR1 LGHNA and CDR2 YSLEER. V was clipped by 0 bases and J by 5 bases, with 7 bases between them. The CDR3 has 13 amino acids.

The chain uses TRBV10-2 and TRBJ2-7, with 11 bases fitting TRBD2. Trimming at V came to 8 bases and at J to 4 bases, leaving 13 bases not matched to a gene. The length of the CDR3 is 16 residues. The germline V gene encodes CDR1 WSHSY and CDR2 SAAADI. The CDR3 protein is CASSSTRGLAVYEQYF. CDR3 nucleotides: TGCGCCAGCTCTAGTACGCGGGGACTAGCGGTGTACGAGCAGTACTTC.

This clone was observed a single time. The rearrangement joins TRBV28 to TRBJ1-1, with D perhaps TRBD1 (5 bases). V was pared by 5 bases and J by 4 bases, with 14 bases between. Per the germline V gene, CDR1 is MDHEN and CDR2 is SYDVKM. The CDR3 covers 14 residues. CDR3 region: CASSRMGGGTEAFF. The DNA of the CDR3 is TGTGCCAGCAGTCGGATGGGGGGAGGCACTGAAGCTTTCTTT. The variable domain in full, completed from reference TRBV28 and TRBJ1-1, reads DVKVTQSSRYLVKRTGEKVFLECVQDMDHENMFWYRQDPGLGLRLIYFSYDVKMKEKGDIPEGYSVSREKKERFSLILESASTNQTSMYLCASSRMGGGTEAFFGQGTRLTVV.

This sequence joins TRBV3-1 (or the pseudogene TRBV3-2) and TRBJ2-7, with 13 nucleotides matching TRBD2. In germline, CDR1 is LGHDT, CDR2 YNNKEL (reference sequence). This CDR3 region has 15 residues. V lost 4 bases and J lost 3; bases outside the gene matches: 3. The CDR3 here is CASSLGLAGVYEQYF. In nucleotides, the CDR3 is TGTGCCAGCAGCCTCGGACTAGCGGGAGTCTACGAGCAGTACTTC.

The chain recombines TRBV14 with TRBJ2-3, with 8 bases identical to TRBD1. Germline CDR1 and CDR2: SGHDN and FVKESK. The CDR3 is 16 amino acids. Losses at the gene ends were 1 base for V and 4 bases for J; bases not matched to a gene: 7. CDR3 sequence reads: CASSQVGQGSADTQYF. The CDR3 DNA reads TGTGCCAGCAGCCAAGTCGGACAGGGCTCCGCAGATACGCAGTATTTT.

Only a few counts were recorded for this clone. The CDR3 DNA is TGTGCCAGCAGTTTAAGTAGGACAGATCTCTATGGCTACACCTTC. Amino acid sequence: CASSLSRTDLYGYTF. The V gene is TRBV27, the J gene TRBJ1-2; D is possibly TRBD1 (6 bases). V lost 2 bases, J lost 4 bases, and 14 bases lay in between. Germline V gene sequence: CDR1 MNHEY, CDR2 SMNVEV (reference sequence). CDR3 size: 15 residues.

The genes are TRBV29-1 and TRBJ2-5; 14 nucleotides agree with TRBD2. The CDR3 is 16 amino acids. The germline V gene encodes CDR1 SQVTM and CDR2 ANQGSEA. With 6 bases clipped from V and 5 bases from J, the junction kept 11 bases outside the gene matches. The CDR3 DNA is TGCAGCGTGACGGGGACTAGCGGGAGTGGTTGGGAGACCCAGTACTTC. The encoded protein is CSVTGTSGSGWETQYF.

The chain carries TRBV21-1 and TRBJ1-5; the table's D call, TRBD1, was not checked against the DNA. TRBV21-1 is described as a pseudogene. This CDR3 has 16 residues. Written as DNA, the CDR3 is TGTGCCAGCAGCGCTTCCGGGACAGGGGAGACTCAGCCCCAGCATTTT. Residues: CASSASGTGETQPQHF.

This clone was recorded a few times. This chain uses TRBV11-3 with TRBJ2-1, with TRBD2 as a possible D gene (5 bases). From germline, CDR1 is SGHNT and CDR2 YENEEA. Trimming shortened V by 1 base and J by 8 bases, and 12 bases separated the two germline ends. This CDR3 spans 14 amino acids. The CDR3 sequence: CASSLGWAGDEQFF. In DNA form, the CDR3 reads TGTGCCAGCAGCTTAGGGTGGGCCGGGGATGAGCAGTTCTTC.

The chain joins TRBV11-3 to TRBJ2-1; TRBD2 agrees at 7 bases. The trim removed 2 bases at V and 0 bases at J, leaving 7 bases unmatched. The CDR3 covers 17 residues. Per the germline V gene, CDR1 is SGHNT and CDR2 is YENEEA. CDR3 loop: CASSLQPAGYSYNEQFF. Written as DNA, the CDR3 is TGTGCCAGCAGCTTACAACCAGCGGGGTACTCCTACAATGAGCAGTTCTTC.

This rearrangement joins TRBV30 to TRBJ1-3; tentative D call: TRBD1 (5 bases). This CDR3 is 17 amino acids long. The ends were cut back, 0 bases at V and 4 bases at J, with 19 bases in the middle. Germline loops: CDR1 GTSNPN, CDR2 SVGIG (reference sequence). This CDR3 reads CAWSVDWGVHSGNTIYF. The CDR3 DNA reads TGTGCCTGGAGTGTAGATTGGGGGGTTCATTCAGGAAACACCATATATTTT.

This chain connects TRBV9 to TRBJ1-3, with 8 bases that match TRBD1. This CDR3 contains 20 residues. CDR1 SGDLS and CDR2 YYNGEE come from the germline V gene. V shed 0 bases, J shed 1 base, and the junction held 15 bases outside the gene matches. The CDR3 sequence is CASSVALLGWGQVSGNTIYF. The CDR3 nucleotides read TGTGCCAGCAGCGTAGCTCTTTTGGGGTGGGGACAGGTGTCTGGAAACACCATATATTTT.

V and J are TRBV3-1 (or the pseudogene TRBV3-2) and TRBJ2-7; 8 nucleotides line up with TRBD2. Germline lookup yields CDR1 LGHDT and CDR2 YNNKEL (reference sequence). The CDR3 consists of 14 residues. V lost 5 bases to trimming and J lost 4 bases; unmatched junction nucleotides: 7. The CDR3 reads CASSGTRGSYEQYF. CDR3 in DNA: TGTGCCAGCAGCGGGACTAGAGGTTCATACGAGCAGTACTTC.

V usage is TRBV7-8 and J usage is TRBJ1-5; no clear D gene. V shed 5 bases and J shed 4 bases, with 15 bases lying between them. CDR1 and CDR2 (germline): SGHVS, FQNEAQ. CDR3 length: 15 amino acids. CDR3: CASSGRGFGNQPQHF. The CDR3 DNA reads as TGTGCCAGCAGCGGCCGGGGTTTTGGGAATCAGCCCCAGCATTTT.

The CDR3 region has the DNA TGTGCCAGCAGCTATCAAGCGGGAGGGCCGGAGACCCAGTACTTC. It encodes CASSYQAGGPETQYF. The rearrangement links TRBV7-3 to TRBJ2-5; 10 nucleotides align to TRBD2. V lost 4 bases, J lost 5 bases, and 7 bases stayed unmatched. The CDR3 sequence is 15 residues long. Germline V gives CDR1 SGHTA, CDR2 FQGTGA. The full variable domain, its missing parts supplied by reference TRBV7-3 and TRBJ2-5, is GAGVSQTPSNKVTEKGKYVELRCDPISGHTALYWYRQSLGQGPEFLIYFQGTGAADDSGLPNDRFFAVRPEGSVSTLKIQRTERGDSAVYLCASSYQAGGPETQYFGPGTRLLVL.

The J gene is TRBJ1-5, the V gene TRBV6-1; 7 bases match TRBD1. The trim removed 6 bases at V and 7 bases at J, leaving 12 bases unmatched. CDR3 length: 15 amino acids. Germline lookup yields CDR1 MNHNS and CDR2 SASEGT. CDR3 residues: CASRLLQGQGQPQHF. CDR3 sequence (DNA): TGTGCCAGCAGACTACTACAGGGGCAGGGGCAGCCCCAGCATTTT.

The J gene is TRBJ2-7, the V gene TRBV28; weak D call: TRBD1 (6 bases). Germline V CDR1 and CDR2: MDHEN, SYDVKM. Trimming took off 2 bases at V and 2 bases at J, with 10 bases between the two ends. The CDR3 contains 14 residues. The CDR3 region has the DNA TGTGCCAGCAGTTTACCCGGACAGCCCTACGAGCAGTACTTC. This encodes CASSLPGQPYEQYF.

This clone has only a few counts. V usage is TRBV7-6 and J usage is TRBJ2-5; a weak D match, TRBD1 (5 bases). V lost 2 bases to trimming and J lost 4 bases, with 14 bases between them. Germline V gives CDR1 SGHVS, CDR2 FNYEAQ. The CDR3 length is 15 residues. The CDR3 DNA is TGTGCCAGCAGCTTAACTCAGGGCCGCTTAGAGACCCAGTACTTC. It specifies CASSLTQGRLETQYF.

The chain links TRBV10-3 to TRBJ1-1; a possible D gene is TRBD1 (6 bases). The CDR3 is 15 residues long. The germline CDR1 and CDR2 sequences are ENHRY and SYGVKD. Trimming removed 2 bases at V and 5 bases at J, with 15 bases between. CDR3 bases: TGTGCCATCAGTGAGGTTACGGAGGGGGGGACTGAAGCTTTCTTT. Translating gives CAISEVTEGGTEAFF.